This TCR beta chain is from a study of response to subunit inactivated influenza vaccine. About this clonotype itself: Antigen unknown.

Germline assignment: CDR1 DFQATT and CDR2 SNEGSKA (reference sequence). Trimming left V 6 bases short and J 5 bases short, with 16 bases between. This CDR3 comprises 13 residues. The study's findings and limits: After each seasonal influenza vaccination, few new T cells are recruited, the authors suggested.

Via MiXCR, TCRdb re-called the RT-PCR reads, giving one row per CDR3 protein. This table holds about 780,000 distinct CDR3 sequences, 18% found once. The V gene is TRBV20-1, the J gene TRBJ1-1; weak D call: TRBD1 (5 bases). This specimen was PBMCs from blood, taken roughly 5 days after vaccination. This TCR was sampled from a man over 45 who received an inactivated influenza vaccine. In DNA, the CDR3 is TGCAGTGCCTGGAGCCAGGGACGGACTGAAGCTTTCTTT. This sequence encodes CSAWSQGRTEAFF.